The 6 T cell receptor beta chains below were found in one sample sequenced in a study of blood T cell repertoires in COVID-19. This table comes from immunoSEQ multiplex PCR, and its TCRdb copy is limited to in-frame clones, with some not included. Among about 270,000 clones listed, approximately 81% were seen once. Sequenced input: peripheral blood. The receptor source for this set is a woman under 30 with acute or convalescent COVID-19.

The chain employs TRBV19 and TRBJ2-3, with TRBD1 as a possible D gene (6 bases). CDR3 length: 15 amino acids. The germline V and J ends were trimmed by 6 bases and 2 bases, with 15 bases remaining between them. In germline, CDR1 is LNHDA, CDR2 SQIVND (reference sequence). The CDR3: CASSKDRKFTDTQYF. Written as DNA, the CDR3 is TGTGCCAGTAGCAAAGACAGGAAATTCACAGATACGCAGTATTTT.

V usage is TRBV9 and J usage is TRBJ2-1; 9 nucleotides line up with TRBD1. The ends lost 0 bases at V and 9 bases at J; junction bases unmatched: 7. Looked up from germline, CDR1 is SGDLS and CDR2 is YYNGEE. This CDR3 region has 15 residues. This chain's CDR3 is CASSVGGTGKLEQFF. CDR3 in DNA: TGTGCCAGCAGCGTAGGTGGGACAGGGAAACTTGAGCAGTTCTTC.

The gene calls are TRBV7-3 and TRBJ2-3; the D gene is possibly TRBD2 (6 bases). V lost 2 bases and J lost 8, with 11 bases in between. The CDR3 extends over 13 amino acids. Germline loops: CDR1 SGHTA, CDR2 FQGTGA. The CDR3 DNA follows: TGTGCCAGCAGCTTAGGGCGGGAAGGTACGCAGTATTTT. Translated, it gives CASSLGREGTQYF.

This chain connects TRBV18 to TRBJ1-2; D is uncertain. Trimming shortened V by 3 bases and J by 8 bases, and 16 bases separated the two germline ends. Germline CDR1 reads KGHSH; CDR2 reads LQKENI. This CDR3 spans 14 amino acids. CDR3 amino acids: CASSPTGPGRGYTF. CDR3 nucleotide sequence: TGTGCCAGCTCACCCACCGGGCCCGGGAGGGGCTACACCTTC.

The chain uses TRBV12-3 or TRBV12-4 and TRBJ1-2; 7 bases line up with TRBD1. This CDR3 is 13 amino acids long. After removal of 5 bases from V and 6 bases from J, the junction contained 6 bases not matched to a gene. The CDR3: CASSPGTENGYTF. The CDR3 DNA sequence: TGTGCCAGCAGTCCCGGGACAGAAAATGGCTACACCTTC.

The chain is built from TRBV7-6 and TRBJ2-1; D remains ambiguous. The CDR3 consists of 13 residues. In germline, CDR1 is SGHVS, CDR2 FNYEAQ. Trimming pared 1 base from V and 6 bases from J, leaving 7 bases between. The CDR3 nucleotides read TGTGCCAGCAGCTTAGAGCCTGGCAATGAGCAGTTCTTC. As protein: CASSLEPGNEQFF.